The 11 T cell receptor beta chains below come from one sample, sequenced in a study of beta chain features in type 1 diabetes. Expressed TCRB transcripts were sequenced because the isolated RNA had all been reverse transcribed beforehand. The data were produced by immunoSEQ multiplex PCR, yet TCRdb's version contains in-frame clones alone and is incomplete. The table lists 120,000 to 150,000 clones, 40% to 60% of them singletons, with around 0.43% in the top ten. Sequenced sample: Tregs from blood. These receptors all come from a young man in good health.

The chain links TRBV18 to TRBJ1-1; D possibly corresponds to TRBD1 (5 bases). V was shortened by 6 bases and J by 5 bases, with 19 bases between the two germline ends. CDR1 is KGHSH, CDR2 LQKENI, per germline. The CDR3 has 15 residues. The CDR3 sequence is CASSPTIVDSTEAFF. In nucleotides, the CDR3 is TGTGCCAGCTCCCCAACGATAGTTGACAGTACTGAAGCTTTCTTT.

In its sample, this clone was seen a few times. Other DNA sequences in the sample encode the same CDR3. The chain couples TRBV28 to TRBJ2-7; 11 nucleotides align to TRBD1. Trimming at V came to 4 bases and at J to 2 bases, leaving 1 base not matched to a gene. CDR1 and CDR2 from the germline V gene are MDHEN and SYDVKM. The CDR3 has 14 residues. The CDR3 DNA is TGTGCCAGCAGTTCGGGACAGGGGGCCTACGAGCAGTACTTC. Translated: CASSSGQGAYEQYF.

There are a few counts of this clone. The chain is built from TRBV7-8 and TRBJ1-1, with D tentatively TRBD1 (6 bases). The germline CDR1 and CDR2 sequences are SGHVS and FQNEAQ. The CDR3 consists of 15 residues. Trimming removed 5 bases at V and 4 bases at J, with 17 bases between. The CDR3 sequence is CASSPRQAMPTEAFF. CDR3 sequence (DNA): TGTGCCAGCAGCCCGAGACAGGCAATGCCCACTGAAGCTTTCTTT.

The genes are TRBV29-1 and TRBJ1-2, with 10 bases that match TRBD1. This CDR3 has 11 residues. Germline lookup yields CDR1 SQVTM and CDR2 ANQGSEA. The J segment lost 6 bases and the V segment lost 8 bases, leaving 3 bases of the junction unmatched. DNA of the CDR3: TGCAGCTCCGGGACAGGGGATGGCTACACCTTC. Protein product: CSSGTGDGYTF.

This clone was detected only once. The V call is TRBV27, the J call TRBJ1-2; possible D gene TRBD1, 6 bases. V gave up 3 bases and J gave up 7 bases, with 18 bases separating them. The germline CDR1 and CDR2 sequences are MNHEY and SMNVEV (reference sequence). This CDR3 is 15 amino acids long. CDR3 nucleotides: TGTGCCAGCAGTTTTAGTGGCCCAGGGGCGTTTGGCTACACCTTC. It yields the protein CASSFSGPGAFGYTF.

The chain joins TRBV5-1 to TRBJ2-7, with 11 positions matching TRBD1. The length of the CDR3 is 15 residues. V dropped 4 bases and J dropped 3; count of bases not matched to a gene: 6. Germline assignment: CDR1 SGHRS and CDR2 YFSETQ. The CDR3, as DNA: TGCGCCAGCAGCCCGGACAGGGGGCGAGGCTACGAGCAGTACTTC. It is translated as CASSPDRGRGYEQYF.

The rearrangement uses TRBV30 and TRBJ1-2; D possibly corresponds to TRBD1 (6 bases). Germline V gene data show CDR1 as GTSNPN and CDR2 as SVGIG (reference sequence). The CDR3 covers 16 residues. Trimming took off 3 bases at V and 2 bases at J, with 19 bases between the two ends. As DNA, the CDR3 is TGTGCCTGGAGGGCACCGTTCAGGGGAAGGAACTATGGCTACACCTTC. It yields the protein CAWRAPFRGRNYGYTF.

In its sample, this clone was seen a few times. The V and J genes are TRBV5-1 and TRBJ2-1, with 12 bases fitting TRBD2. Trimming cost V 6 bases and J 5 bases; bases outside gene matches: 6. The CDR3 loop spans 15 amino acids. CDR1 is SGHRS, CDR2 YFSETQ, per germline. DNA of the CDR3: TGCGCCAGCACGCTACTAGCGGGGGGAAACAATGAGCAGTTCTTC. Translation: CASTLLAGGNNEQFF. The variable domain in full, with the rest retrieved from reference TRBV5-1 and TRBJ2-1, is KAGVTQTPRYLIKTRGQQVTLSCSPISGHRSVSWYQQTPGQGLQFLFEYFSETQRNKGNFPGRFSGRQFSNSRSEMNVSTLELGDSALYLCASTLLAGGNNEQFFGPGTRLTVL.

J is TRBJ2-4 and V is TRBV5-4; the match to TRBD2 covers 12 bases. Per the germline V gene, CDR1 is SGHNT and CDR2 is YYREEE (reference sequence). CDR3 length: 17 residues. With 4 bases clipped from V and 3 bases from J, the junction kept 8 bases outside the gene matches. CDR3 DNA sequence: TGTGCCAGCAGCCCCTCTAGCGGGGGGGCGGGCAAAAACATTCAGTACTTC. It yields the protein CASSPSSGGAGKNIQYF.

The chain is built from TRBV19 and TRBJ2-1; 9 bases line up with TRBD2. After removal of 6 bases from V and 16 bases from J, the junction contained 10 bases not matched to a gene. The CDR3 has 12 amino acids. CDR1 and CDR2 from the germline V gene are LNHDA and SQIVND (reference sequence). As DNA, the CDR3 is TGTGCCAGTAGCGCGGGGGGGAATCTTAGATTCTTC. Its translation is CASSAGGNLRFF.

The V gene is TRBV25-1, the J gene TRBJ2-7; 9 bases align to TRBD1. CDR1 is MGHDK, CDR2 SYGVNS, per germline. V gave up 3 bases and J gave up 4 bases; unmatched junction bases: 7. This CDR3 region has 15 residues. The CDR3 reads CASSDTGTGRYEQYF. CDR3 DNA: TGTGCCAGCAGTGACACCGGGACAGGGCGGTACGAGCAGTACTTC.